These T cell receptor beta chains were read from a single sample in a study of OX40 agonist ivuxolimab in advanced cancers. Profiled with immunoSEQ multiplex PCR; TCRdb holds only in-frame clones, not every one. This table has around 77,000 clones, about 73% appearing once. Sequenced material: CD4+ or CD8+ T cells sorted from blood, taken in a trial of the OX40 agonist ivuxolimab. These receptor sequences come from an adult with an advanced solid tumor such as melanoma, head and neck, liver or kidney cancer. The CDR3 runs from the conserved cysteine through the conserved F or W. A D gene is named only where the DNA matches it firmly. The listing skips clone size in some rows; elsewhere it reads once, few, many or a size class.

j_call	clone_size	d_call	v_call	cdr3_aa	cdr3_nt
TRBJ1-3	NA	NA	TRBV11-2	CASSYLLVGFGNTIYF	TGTGCCAGCAGCTATCTCTTGGTCGGGTTTGGAAACACCATATATTTT
TRBJ1-1	NA	NA	TRBV19	CASSSWGTEAFF	TGTGCCAGTAGTTCCTGGGGCACTGAAGCTTTCTTT
TRBJ2-5	NA	TRBD1	TRBV6-1	CASSQDRGWETQYF	TGTGCCAGCAGCCAGGACAGGGGATGGGAGACCCAGTACTTC
TRBJ2-3	NA	TRBD1	TRBV18	CASSPGTGTDTQYF	TGTGCCAGCTCACCCGGGACAGGTACAGATACGCAGTATTTT
TRBJ2-5	NA	TRBD2	TRBV6-5	CASSYSGLGVETQYF	TGTGCCAGCAGTTACTCGGGACTAGGGGTAGAGACCCAGTACTTC
TRBJ2-2	NA	NA	TRBV27	CASSLLGDPTGELFF	TGTGCCAGCAGTTTACTGGGGGACCCCACCGGGGAGCTGTTTTTT
TRBJ1-1	NA	NA	TRBV11-3	CASSSQGTEAFF	TGTGCCAGCAGCTCACAAGGCACTGAAGCTTTCTTT
TRBJ1-2	NA	NA	TRBV13	CASSSWDTRGGYTF	TGTGCCAGCAGCTCCTGGGACACCCGAGGGGGCTACACCTTC
TRBJ1-1	few	NA	TRBV28	CASSLLADSGKGEAFF	TGTGCCAGCAGTCTACTCGCAGATAGCGGGAAGGGTGAAGCTTTCTTT
TRBJ1-6	NA	NA	TRBV6-5	CASSTPGPPSPLHF	TGTGCCAGCAGTACCCCGGGACCTCCTTCACCCCTCCACTTT
TRBJ1-2	NA	TRBD1	TRBV5-4	CASSLPTGNYGYTF	TGTGCCAGCAGCCTACCGACAGGGAACTATGGCTACACCTTC
TRBJ1-1	NA	NA	TRBV7-2	CASSLYMVMNTEAFF	TGTGCCAGCAGCTTGTACATGGTCATGAACACTGAAGCTTTCTTT
TRBJ1-5	few	TRBD1	TRBV18	CASSPGTGAFNQPQHF	TGTGCCAGCTCACCCGGGACAGGGGCTTTCAATCAGCCCCAGCATTTT
TRBJ1-1	NA	TRBD1	TRBV18	CASSLGTGGTEAFF	TGTGCCAGCTCACTCGGGACAGGCGGAACTGAAGCTTTCTTT
TRBJ1-3	NA	NA	TRBV18	CASSPSEGFGNTIYF	TGTGCCAGCTCCCCCTCTGAGGGGTTTGGAAACACCATATATTTT
TRBJ2-7	NA	NA	TRBV27	CASSQDRYSYEQYF	TGTGCCAGCAGCCAAGACAGATACTCCTACGAGCAGTACTTC
TRBJ1-1	NA	TRBD1	TRBV4-1	CASSQPGQGPEAFF	TGCGCCAGCAGCCAACCAGGACAGGGACCTGAAGCTTTCTTT
TRBJ1-1	NA	NA	TRBV6-5	CASSSLAGGSTEAFF	TGTGCCAGCAGTTCTTTGGCGGGGGGGAGCACTGAAGCTTTCTTT
TRBJ1-6	once	TRBD1	TRBV6-6	CASSSRTGYNSPLHF	TGTGCCAGCAGTTCTAGGACAGGTTATAATTCACCCCTCCACTTT
TRBJ2-7	NA	TRBD1	TRBV27	CASSFRDRSGRGPYEQYF	TGTGCCAGCAGTTTCCGGGACAGGTCCGGTCGGGGTCCCTACGAGCAGTACTTC
TRBJ1-6	NA	NA	TRBV2	CASRGGEYNSPLHF	TGTGCCAGCAGAGGGGGAGAGTATAATTCACCCCTCCACTTT
TRBJ1-1	NA	NA	TRBV7-2	CASSLNRDTEAFF	TGTGCCAGCAGCCTCAACAGGGACACTGAAGCTTTCTTT
TRBJ2-5	NA	TRBD1	TRBV5-4	CASSWIDREQETQYF	TGTGCCAGCAGCTGGATTGACAGGGAACAAGAGACCCAGTACTTC
TRBJ2-3	NA	TRBD2	TRBV7-2	CASSSSGGSSGGIADTQYF	TGTGCCAGCAGCTCGAGCGGAGGCAGCAGCGGGGGGATCGCAGATACGCAGTATTTT
TRBJ2-7	NA	NA	TRBV29-1	CSVLGSLRNAHEQYF	TGCAGCGTTTTGGGATCCCTGCGGAACGCCCACGAGCAGTACTTC
TRBJ2-5	NA	NA	TRBV15	CATSTMPGTKFETQYF	TGTGCCACCAGCACCATGCCCGGGACCAAGTTTGAGACCCAGTACTTC
TRBJ1-1	NA	NA	TRBV10-3	CAISRYGINTEAFF	TGTGCCATCAGCCGCTACGGGATAAACACTGAAGCTTTCTTT
TRBJ2-7	few	NA	TRBV4-3	CASSQDPLGYEQYF	TGCGCCAGCAGCCAAGACCCCCTGGGATACGAGCAGTACTTC
TRBJ1-3	once	NA	TRBV21-1	CASSRGRHSGNTIYF	TGTGCCAGCAGCAGGGGACGGCACTCTGGAAACACCATATATTTT